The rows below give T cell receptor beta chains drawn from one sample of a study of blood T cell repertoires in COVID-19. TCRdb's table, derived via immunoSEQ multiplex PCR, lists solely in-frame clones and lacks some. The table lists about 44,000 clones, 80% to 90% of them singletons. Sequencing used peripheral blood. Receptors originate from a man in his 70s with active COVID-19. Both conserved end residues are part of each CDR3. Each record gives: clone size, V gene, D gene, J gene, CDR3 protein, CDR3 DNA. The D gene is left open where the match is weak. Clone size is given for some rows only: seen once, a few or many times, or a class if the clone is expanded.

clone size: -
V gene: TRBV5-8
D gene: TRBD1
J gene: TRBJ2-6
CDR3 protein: CASSSGQGASGANVLTF
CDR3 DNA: TGTGCCAGCAGTTCGGGACAGGGGGCGTCTGGGGCCAACGTCCTGACTTTC

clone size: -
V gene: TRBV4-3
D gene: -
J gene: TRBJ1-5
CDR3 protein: CASSQDYRAGSNQPQHF
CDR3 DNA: TGCGCCAGCAGCCAAGATTACCGGGCAGGGAGCAATCAGCCCCAGCATTTT

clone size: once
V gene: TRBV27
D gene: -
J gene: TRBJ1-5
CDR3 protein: CASSRWGEYQPQHF
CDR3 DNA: TGTGCCAGCAGTCGTTGGGGGGAGTATCAGCCCCAGCATTTT

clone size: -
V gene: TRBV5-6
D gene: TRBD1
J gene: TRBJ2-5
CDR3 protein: CASSRLDREETQYF
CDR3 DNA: TGTGCCAGCAGCCGATTGGACAGGGAAGAGACCCAGTACTTC

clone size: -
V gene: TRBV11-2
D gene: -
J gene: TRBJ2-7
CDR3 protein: CASSLALSSYEQYF
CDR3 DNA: TGTGCCAGCAGCTTAGCCCTCTCCTCCTACGAGCAGTACTTC

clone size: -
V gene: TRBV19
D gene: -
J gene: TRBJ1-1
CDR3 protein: CASTDRPGDTEAFF
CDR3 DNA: TGTGCCAGTACCGATCGACCAGGGGACACTGAAGCTTTCTTT

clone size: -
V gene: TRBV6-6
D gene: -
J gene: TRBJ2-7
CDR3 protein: CASKEAYEQYF
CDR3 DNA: TGTGCCAGCAAGGAGGCCTACGAGCAGTACTTC

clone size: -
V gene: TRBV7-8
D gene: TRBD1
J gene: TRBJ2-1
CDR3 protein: CASSRDSSYNEQFF
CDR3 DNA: TGTGCCAGCAGCAGGGACAGCAGCTACAATGAGCAGTTCTTC

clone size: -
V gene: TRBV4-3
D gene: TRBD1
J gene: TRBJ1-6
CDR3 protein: CASSQDHPDRVSSPLHF
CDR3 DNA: TGCGCCAGCAGCCAAGATCACCCCGACAGGGTGAGCTCACCCCTCCACTTT

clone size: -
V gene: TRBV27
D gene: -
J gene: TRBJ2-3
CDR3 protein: CASLSGRDADTQYF
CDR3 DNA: TGTGCCAGCCTCTCGGGCAGGGATGCAGATACGCAGTATTTT

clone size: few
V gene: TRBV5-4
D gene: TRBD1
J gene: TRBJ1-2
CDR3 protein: CASSPFGTDYGYTF
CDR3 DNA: TGTGCCAGCAGCCCATTCGGGACAGACTATGGCTACACCTTC

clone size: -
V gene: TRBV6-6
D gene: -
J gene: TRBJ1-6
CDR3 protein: CASSYRTDNSPLHF
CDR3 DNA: TGTGCCAGCAGTTACAGGACAGATAATTCACCCCTCCACTTT

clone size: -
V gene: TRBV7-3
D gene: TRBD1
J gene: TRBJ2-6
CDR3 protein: CASSQGQGEPSGANVLTF
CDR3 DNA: TGTGCCAGCAGCCAGGGACAGGGGGAACCGTCTGGGGCCAACGTCCTGACTTTC

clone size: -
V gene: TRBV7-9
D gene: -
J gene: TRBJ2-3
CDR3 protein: CASSSGASRDTQYF
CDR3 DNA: TGTGCCAGCAGCTCGGGCGCTAGCCGAGATACGCAGTATTTT

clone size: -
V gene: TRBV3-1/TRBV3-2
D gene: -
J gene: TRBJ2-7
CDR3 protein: CASSQDGGEQYF
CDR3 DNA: TGTGCCAGCAGCCAAGATGGCGGAGAGCAGTACTTC

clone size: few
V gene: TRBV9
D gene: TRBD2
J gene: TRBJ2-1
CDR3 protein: CASTPTSSSYNEQFF
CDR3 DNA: TGTGCCAGCACCCCGACTAGCAGCTCCTACAATGAGCAGTTCTTC

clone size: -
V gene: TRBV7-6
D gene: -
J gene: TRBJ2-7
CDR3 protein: CASSSSPELYEQYF
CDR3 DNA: TGTGCCAGCAGCAGCTCCCCGGAGCTCTACGAGCAGTACTTC

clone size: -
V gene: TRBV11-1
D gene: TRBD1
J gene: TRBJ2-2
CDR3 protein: CASSVTGGGTGELFF
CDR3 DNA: TGTGCCAGCAGCGTTACAGGGGGAGGCACCGGGGAGCTGTTTTTT

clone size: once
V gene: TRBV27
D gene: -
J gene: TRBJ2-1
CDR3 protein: CASSLASGYNEQFF
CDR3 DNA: TGTGCCAGCAGTTTAGCGTCGGGATACAATGAGCAGTTCTTC

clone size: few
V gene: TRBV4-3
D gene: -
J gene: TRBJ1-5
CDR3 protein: CASSQGQWQPQHF
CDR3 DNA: TGCGCCAGCAGCCAAGGACAATGGCAGCCCCAGCATTTT

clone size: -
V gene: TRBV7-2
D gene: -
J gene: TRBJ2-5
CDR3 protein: CASSLDQGQETQYF
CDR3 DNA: TGTGCCAGCAGCTTAGACCAGGGCCAAGAGACCCAGTACTTC

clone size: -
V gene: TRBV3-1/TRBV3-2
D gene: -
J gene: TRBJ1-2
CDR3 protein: CASSNLGASGYTF
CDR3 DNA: TGTGCCAGCAGCAACCTGGGGGCCTCTGGCTACACCTTC